This entry lists 32 T cell receptor beta chains sequenced from one sample in a study of T cell repertoires in cytomegalovirus infection. TCRdb re-called the reads through MiXCR, storing one row per CDR3 protein. The profile covers 400,000 or so distinct CDR3 sequences, with around 18% appearing a single time and 7.5% to 9% taken by the ten largest. Material for sequencing was PBMCs. The receptors were sampled from a human donor in good health (CMV status not recorded). Some clones in this sample may be carry-over from other donors' samples.

This clonotype was seen at least ten times. This chain uses TRBV7-6 with TRBJ1-1; tentatively, D is TRBD1 (5 bases). Germline values: CDR1 SGHVS, CDR2 FNYEAQ. The CDR3 has 12 residues. Trimming cost V 5 bases and J 5 bases, with 9 bases left between them. The chain's CDR3 is CASSRKGTEAFF. In nucleotides, the CDR3 is TGTGCCAGCAGCCGAAAGGGGACTGAAGCTTTCTTT. The entire variable domain, with the rest obtained from reference TRBV7-6 and TRBJ1-1, is as follows: GAGVSQSPRYKVTKRGQDVALRCDPISGHVSLYWYRQALGQGPEFLTYFNYEAQQDKSGLPNDRFSAERPEGSISTLTIQRTEQRDSAMYRCASSRKGTEAFFGQGTRLTVV.

The genes are TRBV24-1 and TRBJ2-3; D unresolved. CDR1 is KGHDR and CDR2 is SFDVKD in the germline V gene. V was shortened by 7 bases and J by 4 bases, with 11 bases between the two germline ends. CDR3 length: 13 residues. The CDR3 sequence: CATRGGVADTQYF. The CDR3 bases are TGTGCCACCAGGGGTGGAGTCGCAGATACGCAGTATTTT.

This clonotype has a handful of counts. The chain joins TRBV7-2 to TRBJ1-2; 11 nucleotides align to TRBD1. CDR1 is SGHTA and CDR2 is FQGNSA in the germline V gene. Trimming took 1 base from V and 4 from J; bases not matched to a gene: 5. This CDR3 has 16 residues. CDR3 in DNA: TGTGCCAGCAGCTTAGGGTCGGGGACAGGGGGCTATGGCTACACCTTC. Protein: CASSLGSGTGGYGYTF. Looking up the rest from reference TRBV7-2 and TRBJ1-2 gives the full variable domain: GAGVSQSPSNKVTEKGKDVELRCDPISGHTALYWYRQSLGQGLEFLIYFQGNSAPDKSGLPSDRFSAERTGGSVSTLTIQRTQQEDSAVYLCASSLGSGTGGYGYTFGSGTRLTVV.

Only a few counts were recorded for this clonotype. V is TRBV7-9 and J is TRBJ2-7; possibly TRBD2 for D (6 bases). V lost 4 bases and J lost 3, with 16 bases in between. Per germline, CDR1 SEHNR and CDR2 FQNEAQ (reference sequence). The CDR3 length is 15 residues. This CDR3 reads CASSSRDGRYYEQYF. CDR3 nucleotides: TGTGCCAGCAGCTCAAGGGATGGGAGGTACTACGAGCAGTACTTC.

The rearrangement links TRBV6-5 to TRBJ2-5, with 8 bases fitting TRBD2. Germline V gene data show CDR1 as MNHEY and CDR2 as SVGAGI. The CDR3 runs to 16 residues. With 2 bases clipped from V and 7 bases from J, the junction kept 12 bases outside the gene matches. Here the CDR3 reads CASSYRRTSRERTQYF. DNA of the CDR3: TGTGCCAGCAGTTACCGGAGGACTAGCCGTGAGAGGACCCAGTACTTC.

The chain joins TRBV5-1 to TRBJ2-5; D is uncertain. V was pared by 4 bases and J by 0 bases, with 19 bases between. CDR1 and CDR2 from the germline V gene are SGHRS and YFSETQ. The CDR3 covers 17 residues. CDR3 protein: CASSPTPGFSYQETQYF. The DNA for the CDR3 is TGCGCCAGCAGCCCGACCCCAGGTTTTTCTTACCAAGAGACCCAGTACTTC.

This clonotype occurred many times. The chain has TRBV7-2 and TRBJ2-3; unclear D gene. The CDR3 is made up of 13 amino acids. Germline loops: CDR1 SGHTA, CDR2 FQGNSA. Trimming took 1 base from V and 4 from J, leaving 6 bases between them. CDR3 amino acids: CASSLERADTQYF. The CDR3 coding sequence is TGTGCCAGCAGCTTAGAACGAGCAGATACGCAGTATTTT. The variable domain in full, with the rest retrieved from reference TRBV7-2 and TRBJ2-3, is GAGVSQSPSNKVTEKGKDVELRCDPISGHTALYWYRQSLGQGLEFLIYFQGNSAPDKSGLPSDRFSAERTGGSVSTLTIQRTQQEDSAVYLCASSLERADTQYFGPGTRLTVL.

The chain couples TRBV12-3 or TRBV12-4 to TRBJ2-1; 14 bases match TRBD2. V shed 6 bases, J shed 8 bases, and the junction held 6 bases outside the gene matches. The CDR3 is 15 residues long. The CDR3: CASSSGLAGDHEQFF. In nucleotides, the CDR3 is TGTGCCAGCAGCTCGGGACTAGCGGGAGATCATGAGCAGTTCTTC.

As regards this clonotype: Germline is not matched at one junction end, which may reflect a read error. CDR3 sequence reads: CATQESEANVLTF. The CDR3 DNA sequence: TGCGCCACCCAGGAGTCTGAGGCCAACGTCCTGACTTTC. The chain recombines TRBV10-1 with TRBJ2-6; D gene uncertain. This CDR3 has 13 amino acids. Germline V CDR1 and CDR2: WNHNN, SYGVQD (reference sequence).

The rearrangement uses TRBV19 and TRBJ1-3; D is uncertain. Trimming cost V 6 bases and J 2 bases, with 11 bases left between them. The CDR3 is 14 residues long. Germline V CDR1 and CDR2: LNHDA, SQIVND (reference sequence). The CDR3 sequence: CASSDIQAGNTIYF. In DNA, the CDR3 is TGTGCCAGTAGCGACATTCAAGCTGGAAACACCATATATTTT. Using reference TRBV19 and TRBJ1-3 for the parts outside the CDR3, the full variable domain is DGGITQSPKYLFRKEGQNVTLSCEQNLNHDAMYWYRQDPGQGLRLIYYSQIVNDFQKGDIAEGYSVSREKKESFPLTVTSAQKNPTAFYLCASSDIQAGNTIYFGEGSWLTVV.

The chain carries TRBV12-3 or TRBV12-4 and TRBJ1-1; possibly TRBD1 for D (6 bases). V lost 8 bases and J 4 bases, leaving 11 bases between the germline ends. The CDR3 length is 12 residues. The CDR3 sequence: CASGGGVTEAFF. In DNA, the CDR3 is TGTGCCAGCGGGGGGGGCGTCACTGAAGCTTTCTTT.

This clonotype has ten or more counts. The rearrangement uses TRBV7-2 and TRBJ1-6; tentatively, D is TRBD1 (6 bases). V was cut by 2 bases and J by 3 bases, with 17 bases left in between. The CDR3 spans 18 residues. From germline, CDR1 is SGHTA and CDR2 FQGNSA. CDR3 coding DNA: TGTGCCAGCAGCTTATATCCCCGCGGACAGCGCTATAATTCACCCCTCCACTTT. Protein: CASSLYPRGQRYNSPLHF.

This clonotype occurred a few times. This chain connects TRBV6-6 to TRBJ1-2, with TRBD1 matching 7 bases. The length of the CDR3 is 14 residues. Germline-derived CDR1 and CDR2 are MNHNY and SVGAGI (reference sequence). V lost 5 bases, J lost 3 bases, and 6 bases stayed unmatched. The CDR3 protein is CASSRRQGHYGYTF. As DNA, the CDR3 is TGTGCCAGCAGTCGAAGACAGGGCCACTATGGCTACACCTTC.

This clonotype was counted between two and nine times. CDR3 in amino acids: CASSIDEQYF. In DNA, the CDR3 is TGTGCCAGCAGCATCGACGAGCAGTACTTC. The chain couples TRBV28 to TRBJ2-7; D unresolved. This CDR3 has 10 amino acids. Trimming left V 6 bases short and J 5 bases short, with 5 bases between. The germline CDR1 and CDR2 sequences are MDHEN and SYDVKM.

In this sample, this clonotype turned up many times. The genes are TRBV6-6 and TRBJ2-7, with 8 bases that match TRBD2. Germline V gives CDR1 MNHNY, CDR2 SVGAGI (reference sequence). CDR3 length equals 15 residues. The trim removed 2 bases at V and 2 bases at J, leaving 5 bases unmatched. This CDR3 is CASSYAGGATYEQYF. CDR3 coding DNA: TGTGCCAGCAGTTACGCCGGGGGGGCAACCTACGAGCAGTACTTC.

The table lists this clonotype with a few counts. This rearrangement joins TRBV11-1 to TRBJ2-2; unclear D gene. V lost 10 bases to trimming and J lost 0 bases, with 9 bases between them. This CDR3 spans 13 amino acids. Germline-derived CDR1 and CDR2 are SGHAT and FQDESV (reference sequence). The CDR3 sequence is CAIGYPNTGELFF. The CDR3 DNA sequence: TGTGCCATTGGCTACCCGAACACCGGGGAGCTGTTTTTT.

In this sample, this clonotype turned up a few times. The gene calls are TRBV19 and TRBJ1-4; D not resolved. V lost 7 bases to trimming and J lost 7 bases, with 13 bases between them. The CDR3 contains 13 residues. The germline V gene encodes CDR1 LNHDA and CDR2 SQIVND (reference sequence). CDR3 in DNA: TGTGCCAGTACCGAGACCTCCTTTGAAAAACTGTTTTTT. The encoded protein is CASTETSFEKLFF.

This clonotype was seen more than once but under ten times. This chain connects TRBV2 to TRBJ1-1; tentatively, D is TRBD1 (6 bases). V dropped 5 bases and J dropped 0 bases, with 10 bases sitting between them. The CDR3 covers 14 residues. CDR1 and CDR2 from the germline V gene are SNHLY and FYNNEI. CDR3 DNA sequence: TGTGCCAGCAGTCGACAGGACATGAACACTGAAGCTTTCTTT. Protein: CASSRQDMNTEAFF.

In this sample, this clonotype turned up many times. This chain links TRBV12-3 or TRBV12-4 with TRBJ1-3, with D perhaps TRBD1 (6 bases). CDR3 length equals 15 residues. V was trimmed by 4 bases and J by 2 bases, leaving 12 bases between them. The CDR3 reads CASSSRGRAGNTIYF. The CDR3 coding sequence is TGTGCCAGCAGTTCGCGGGGGCGCGCTGGAAACACCATATATTTT.

There are many counts of this clonotype. The chain is built from TRBV7-9 and TRBJ2-7; D may be TRBD2 (6 bases). Trimming took 5 bases from V and 6 from J, leaving 17 bases between them. The CDR3 covers 14 residues. Germline lookup yields CDR1 SEHNR and CDR2 FQNEAQ (reference sequence). Written as DNA, the CDR3 is TGTGCCAGCAGCCGGAGCGGGCCGACCGCCGAGCAGTACTTC. Translation gives CASSRSGPTAEQYF.

This clonotype was counted many times. V is TRBV7-2 and J is TRBJ2-5; 10 bases line up with TRBD2. CDR3 length: 15 amino acids. V was pared by 3 bases and J by 5 bases, with 6 bases of the junction left unmatched. From germline, CDR1 is SGHTA and CDR2 FQGNSA. DNA of the CDR3: TGTGCCAGCAGCTTCTCTAGCGGGAGTGTGGAGACCCAGTACTTC. It translates to CASSFSSGSVETQYF.

This clonotype has just a few counts. J is TRBJ1-5 and V is TRBV20-1; perhaps TRBD1 as D (6 bases). The CDR3 is made up of 15 amino acids. The ends were cut back, 2 bases at V and 3 bases at J, with 14 bases in the middle. Germline V gene sequence: CDR1 DFQATT, CDR2 SNEGSKA (reference sequence). CDR3 residues: CSARRSAGANQPQHF. The CDR3 DNA is TGCAGTGCTAGAAGGTCGGCAGGGGCCAATCAGCCCCAGCATTTT.

This clonotype was counted a few times. The rearrangement links TRBV10-3 to TRBJ1-1; D not resolved. Germline V lookup: CDR1 ENHRY, CDR2 SYGVKD. V shed 2 bases and J shed 1 base, with 2 bases lying between them. CDR3 length: 12 amino acids. The CDR3 region has the DNA TGTGCCATCAGTGAGCGGAACACTGAAGCTTTCTTT. Translated, it gives CAISERNTEAFF.

V and J are TRBV7-2 and TRBJ2-1; no reliable D call. This CDR3 is built from 17 residues. From germline, CDR1 is SGHTA and CDR2 FQGNSA. V was cut by 2 bases and J by 2 bases, with 16 bases left in between. CDR3 in DNA: TGTGCCAGCAGCTTATATACACTTACAGACCCCTACAATGAGCAGTTCTTC. Protein sequence: CASSLYTLTDPYNEQFF.

This clonotype appeared a few times. The chain recombines TRBV11-2 with TRBJ1-1; unclear D gene. The V end was cut by 5 bases, the J end by 4 bases, with 14 bases between. The germline gives CDR1 SGHAT, CDR2 FQNNGV. The CDR3 is made up of 14 amino acids. Here the CDR3 reads CASSPVGDGTEAFF. As DNA, the CDR3 is TGTGCCAGCAGCCCCGTGGGTGATGGCACTGAAGCTTTCTTT. Full variable domain (rest looked up from reference TRBV11-2 and TRBJ1-1): EAGVAQSPRYKIIEKRQSVAFWCNPISGHATLYWYQQILGQGPKLLIQFQNNGVVDDSQLPKDRFSAERLKGVDSTLKIQPAKLEDSAVYLCASSPVGDGTEAFFGQGTRLTVV.

The chain links TRBV7-2 to TRBJ2-3; 12 bases align to TRBD2. J gave up 1 base and V 1 base, and 12 bases lay outside the gene matches. The CDR3 covers 20 residues. The V gene's germline CDR1 is SGHTA and CDR2 FQGNSA. The CDR3 is CASSLVGGASGRAGTDTQYF. CDR3 sequence (DNA): TGTGCCAGCAGCTTAGTGGGGGGGGCTAGCGGGAGGGCCGGCACAGATACGCAGTATTTT.

CDR3 nucleotides: TGTGCCAGCAGCGTAGGTTTTCAAGAGACCCAGTACTTC. It translates to CASSVGFQETQYF. This rearrangement joins TRBV9 to TRBJ2-5; unclear D gene. Germline lookup yields CDR1 SGDLS and CDR2 YYNGEE. This CDR3 has 13 amino acids. V lost 0 bases to trimming and J lost 2 bases, with 5 bases between them.

This clonotype appeared many times. This chain connects TRBV27 to TRBJ1-1; D ambiguous. This CDR3 has 14 amino acids. Germline loops: CDR1 MNHEY, CDR2 SMNVEV (reference sequence). V lost 5 bases to trimming and J lost 3 bases, with 13 bases between them. The DNA for the CDR3 is TGTGCCAGCAGTACCGCCGACGGGTACACTGAAGCTTTCTTT. This codes for CASSTADGYTEAFF.

The rearrangement uses TRBV5-4 and TRBJ2-1, with TRBD2 matching 13 bases. Germline values: CDR1 SGHNT, CDR2 YYREEE (reference sequence). The V gene end was trimmed by 4 bases and the J gene end by 7 bases; junction bases not matched to a gene: 5. There are 15 residues in the CDR3. For the CDR3, the DNA is TGTGCCAGCAGCCGGACTAGCGGGAGTAGGAATGAGCAGTTCTTC. This translates into CASSRTSGSRNEQFF.

This clonotype turned up a few times. V gene TRBV5-5 combines with J gene TRBJ2-1; TRBD2 aligns across 8 bases. CDR1 is SGHKS and CDR2 is YYEKEE in the germline V gene (reference sequence). This CDR3 has 15 residues. The ends lost 4 bases at V and 0 bases at J; junction bases unmatched: 3. CDR3 sequence (DNA): TGTGCCAGCAGCCCCGGGGGGGCCTCCTACAATGAGCAGTTCTTC. The encoded protein is CASSPGGASYNEQFF.

This clonotype was recorded a few times. This chain joins TRBV5-1 and TRBJ2-7; 8 bases match TRBD2. This CDR3 has 15 residues. Germline CDR1 is SGHRS and CDR2 is YFSETQ. After removal of 0 bases from V and 5 bases from J, the junction contained 7 bases not matched to a gene. The CDR3: CASSLVGAGVDEQYF. The DNA of the CDR3 is TGCGCCAGCAGCTTGGTCGGAGCGGGAGTTGACGAGCAGTACTTC.

This clonotype was detected a few times. The chain links TRBV10-3 to TRBJ2-1; TRBD2 aligns across 7 bases. The V and J ends lost 6 bases and 4 bases, in that order; junction bases with no gene match: 9. Looked up from germline, CDR1 is ENHRY and CDR2 is SYGVKD. The CDR3 runs 15 residues. CDR3 in amino acids: CAIRTSRGNYNEQFF. The CDR3 DNA follows: TGTGCCATCAGGACTTCGCGGGGGAATTACAATGAGCAGTTCTTC.